This paragraph reports one T cell receptor (beta chain). Its antigen remains unknown. This CDR3 has 14 amino acids. Germline trimming cut 7 bases from V and 6 bases from J; bases unmatched to any gene: 9. The germline CDR1 and CDR2 sequences are SQVTM and ANQGSEA. This specimen belongs to a study of CD8 T cells in ankylosing spondylitis. Notes on the study in general: Clones tied to disease were said to be significantly enriched in matched ankylosing spondylitis synovial fluid.

In TCRdb, the 5' RACE reads were re-called with MiXCR into one record per CDR3 protein. The table includes some 270,000 distinct CDR3 sequences, 18% detected once. This TCR derives from a male donor with ankylosing spondylitis or in good health (not recorded which). This chain joins TRBV29-1 and TRBJ2-1; 10 nucleotides line up with TRBD2. Sample: blood, either unsorted or a sorted T cell fraction (not recorded which). CDR3 DNA: TGCAGCGCCCGAAGCGGGAGGGAAGGCAATGAGCAGTTCTTC. Its translation: CSARSGREGNEQFF.